This T cell receptor beta chain was identified during a study of T cells in Graves' hyperthyroidism and ophthalmopathy. Whole-study results and caveats: Most expanded thyroid clonotypes above 0.001 also appeared in blood.

The TCR beta CDR3 regions underwent amplification using RNA transcripts as the source. HTBI primers were the set used in a first-round RT-PCR of the TCR CDR3. Each CDR3 protein is one row after TCRdb ran MiXCR on the multiplex PCR reads. Of fewer than 350,000 distinct CDR3 sequences in the sample, roughly 13% were seen once. At least ten counts were recorded for this clonotype. What it binds is not known. The specimen sequenced was blood. This TCR was sampled from a woman aged 40 to 50 with Graves' hyperthyroidism.

CDR3 in amino acids: CASSSPRQEGGRGEQYF. The CDR3 nucleotides read TGTGCCAGCAGTTCCCCCCGCCAGGAGGGAGGGAGAGGAGAGCAGTACTTC. V is TRBV28 and J is TRBJ2-7, with 7 bases fitting TRBD2. In germline, CDR1 is MDHEN, CDR2 SYDVKM. The CDR3 has 17 residues. With 4 bases clipped from V and 7 bases from J, the junction kept 19 bases outside the gene matches.